These 8 T cell receptor beta chains originate from one sample sequenced in a study of shared clonotypes between healthy human individuals. Produced via immunoSEQ multiplex PCR; TCRdb's table is partial and in-frame only. The sample lists approximately 2.5 million clones; 80% to 95% were seen once. Sequenced input: naive CD4+ T cells from PBMCs. The subset was: CD45RA+ positively selected. The receptors originated from a man aged 18 to 35 in good health. Some clones in this sample may be carry-over from other donors' samples.

The CDR3 reads CASSGHRSNTGELFF. The CDR3 DNA sequence: TGTGCCAGCAGTGGGCACAGATCGAACACCGGGGAGCTGTTTTTT. The chain employs TRBV6-1 and TRBJ2-2; no clear D gene. V lost 4 bases to trimming and J lost 0 bases, with 9 bases between them. The CDR3 extends over 15 amino acids. Germline CDR1 is MNHNS and CDR2 is SASEGT.

The J gene is TRBJ1-4, the V gene TRBV7-2; D may be TRBD1 (6 bases). Germline CDR1 reads SGHTA; CDR2 reads FQGNSA. This CDR3 has 14 amino acids. Deletions cut 5 bases from V and 5 bases from J, with 12 bases between. CDR3 in amino acids: CASSIRGRNEKLFF. The CDR3 nucleotides read TGTGCCAGCAGCATCCGGGGGCGCAATGAAAAACTGTTTTTT.

The chain links TRBV10-3 to TRBJ2-3; unclear D gene. The CDR3 is made up of 13 amino acids. Looked up from germline, CDR1 is ENHRY and CDR2 is SYGVKD. Trimming shortened V by 7 bases and J by 0 bases, and 8 bases separated the two germline ends. CDR3 sequence reads: CAIMVPSTDTQYF. CDR3 bases: TGTGCCATCATGGTACCGAGCACAGATACGCAGTATTTT.

A note on this clone: This specimen includes other DNA sequences encoding the same CDR3. This sequence joins TRBV5-1 and TRBJ2-5; weak D call: TRBD1 (6 bases). The CDR3 is 14 amino acids. V was shortened by 0 bases and J by 0 bases, with 6 bases between the two germline ends. Germline V lookup: CDR1 SGHRS, CDR2 YFSETQ. The CDR3 is CASSLGTDQETQYF. CDR3 bases: TGCGCCAGCAGCTTGGGGACAGACCAAGAGACCCAGTACTTC.

V gene TRBV29-1 combines with J gene TRBJ2-2; tentative D call: TRBD2 (5 bases). Trimming removed 5 bases at V and 7 bases at J, with 11 bases between. CDR3 length: 12 residues. Looked up from germline, CDR1 is SQVTM and CDR2 is ANQGSEA. The CDR3 loop reads CSVLGGGGELFF. DNA of the CDR3: TGCAGCGTTTTGGGCGGAGGCGGGGAGCTGTTTTTT.

The sample holds one count of this clone. J is TRBJ1-3 and V is TRBV7-6; possibly TRBD1 for D (5 bases). The CDR3 is 15 residues long. The germline gives CDR1 SGHVS, CDR2 FNYEAQ. V lost 5 bases, J lost 4 bases, and 15 bases lay in between. The CDR3 nucleotides are TGTGCCAGCAGCCCCGCCGTGGGGCGGGGAAACACCATATATTTT. Translated: CASSPAVGRGNTIYF.

CDR3 coding DNA: TGTGCCAGCAGCTTATTCGGGAGGGGCAGCTCCTACAATGAGCAGTTCTTC. Translated: CASSLFGRGSSYNEQFF. The chain recombines TRBV7-3 with TRBJ2-1; 8 nucleotides line up with TRBD2. The J segment lost 0 bases and the V segment lost 2 bases, leaving 6 bases of the junction unmatched. The CDR3 consists of 17 residues. Germline CDR1 reads SGHTA; CDR2 reads FQGTGA.

The genes are TRBV2 and TRBJ2-1, with 14 bases that match TRBD2. This CDR3 is built from 20 residues. V shed 7 bases and J 4 bases; nucleotides not matched to a gene: 18. Per the germline V gene, CDR1 is SNHLY and CDR2 is FYNNEI. In nucleotides, the CDR3 is TGTGCCAGCATGAACCCCAGGACTAGCGGGAGGCCTAAATGGTACAATGAGCAGTTCTTC. Encoded protein: CASMNPRTSGRPKWYNEQFF.